One sample yielded the 27 T cell receptor beta chains listed below, sequenced in a study of OX40 agonist ivuxolimab in advanced cancers. Only in-frame clones appear in the TCRdb table, and some are missing; sequencing was by immunoSEQ multiplex PCR. The table has tens of thousands of clones, 84% seen once. Sequencing was performed on CD4+ or CD8+ T cells sorted from blood, taken in a trial of the OX40 agonist ivuxolimab. These receptors were taken from an adult with an advanced solid tumor such as melanoma, head and neck, liver or kidney cancer.

This clone was recorded only once. V gene TRBV4-3 combines with J gene TRBJ2-1; TRBD2 agrees at 8 bases. Germline V gene sequence: CDR1 LGHNA, CDR2 YSLEER. Trimming cost V 3 bases and J 9 bases; bases outside gene matches: 7. The CDR3 has 14 residues. CDR3 amino acids: CASSHWGTSGEQFF. For the CDR3, the DNA is TGCGCCAGCAGCCATTGGGGGACTAGTGGTGAGCAGTTCTTC.

This chain links TRBV9 with TRBJ2-3, with TRBD2 matching over 8 bases. The CDR3 extends over 15 amino acids. The germline gives CDR1 SGDLS, CDR2 YYNGEE. V lost 4 bases, J lost 0 bases, and 4 bases stayed unmatched. The CDR3 coding sequence is TGTGCCAGCAGCTCGGGGGGGGTTAGCACAGATACGCAGTATTTT. This gives the protein CASSSGGVSTDTQYF.

The CDR3, as DNA: TGTGCCAGCAGCGTAGGTTTCACTGGCGAGCAGTACTTC. This gives the protein CASSVGFTGEQYF. The chain joins TRBV9 to TRBJ2-7; D unresolved. This CDR3 is built from 13 residues. With 0 bases removed from V and 6 bases from J, the gap between germline ends came to 10 bases. Germline CDR1 reads SGDLS; CDR2 reads YYNGEE.

The rearrangement links TRBV4-3 to TRBJ1-1; TRBD1 matches at 9 bases. Germline-derived CDR1 and CDR2 are LGHNA and YSLEER. J gave up 5 bases and V 1 base, and 8 bases lay outside the gene matches. The CDR3 length is 16 residues. DNA of the CDR3: TGCGCCAGCAGCCAAGCAAGGACAGGGGCGAGAACTGAAGCTTTCTTT. Encoded protein: CASSQARTGARTEAFF.

The chain joins TRBV6-6 to TRBJ2-7, with 10 bases aligning to TRBD1. After removal of 1 base from V and 5 bases from J, the junction contained 5 bases not matched to a gene. CDR3 size: 15 residues. CDR1 is MNHNY and CDR2 is SVGAGI in the germline V gene (reference sequence). The CDR3 DNA is TGTGCCAGCAGTTACTGGGGACAGGGGAGGAACGAGCAGTACTTC. As protein: CASSYWGQGRNEQYF.

The J gene is TRBJ2-3, the V gene TRBV7-9; D might be TRBD1 (5 bases). Germline CDR1 is SEHNR and CDR2 is FQNEAQ (reference sequence). The CDR3 covers 16 residues. Trimming left V 4 bases short and J 6 bases short, with 20 bases between. As DNA, the CDR3 is TGTGCCAGCAGCTCGAGTGGGGCACGGACATTTGATACGCAGTATTTT. It encodes CASSSSGARTFDTQYF.

The chain uses TRBV5-6 and TRBJ2-5; the D gene could be TRBD1 or TRBD2 (5 bases each). Germline V gives CDR1 SGHDT, CDR2 YYEEEE. Between the trimmed V and J ends, which lost 0 bases and 4 bases, there was a span of 13 bases. The CDR3 consists of 15 residues. Here the CDR3 DNA reads TGTGCCAGCAGCTTGGCGGGGCTGGTGAGAGAGACCCAGTACTTC. Translation: CASSLAGLVRETQYF.

The V call is TRBV6-1, the J call TRBJ1-2; D unresolved. V gave up 6 bases and J gave up 4 bases, with 15 bases separating them. The CDR3 runs 14 residues. CDR1 is MNHNS, CDR2 SASEGT, per germline. This CDR3 reads CASREKGPVYGYTF. CDR3 nucleotide sequence: TGTGCCAGCAGGGAAAAAGGGCCCGTCTATGGCTACACCTTC.

This chain uses TRBV13 with TRBJ2-3; 10 bases map to TRBD2. The V and J ends lost 5 bases and 5 bases, in that order; junction bases with no gene match: 13. CDR3 length: 17 amino acids. The V gene's germline CDR1 is PRHDT and CDR2 FYEKMQ (reference sequence). The chain's CDR3 is CASSQNSGRNPRDTQYF. The CDR3 coding sequence is TGTGCCAGCAGCCAAAATAGCGGGAGGAATCCGAGAGATACGCAGTATTTT.

The V and J genes are TRBV28 and TRBJ2-3; no definite D call. The CDR3 runs to 12 residues. Trimming shortened V by 6 bases and J by 5 bases, and 9 bases separated the two germline ends. Germline values: CDR1 MDHEN, CDR2 SYDVKM. For the CDR3, the DNA is TGTGCCAGCAGAGTCCTCGGAGATACGCAGTATTTT. This encodes CASRVLGDTQYF.

The CDR3 region is CASSIIILDTEAFF. The DNA of the CDR3 is TGTGCCAGTAGTATAATAATATTGGACACTGAAGCTTTCTTT. The chain joins TRBV19 to TRBJ1-1; D is unclear. Per germline, CDR1 LNHDA and CDR2 SQIVND (reference sequence). Trimming removed 2 bases from V and 3 bases from J, with 10 bases in between. CDR3 length: 14 amino acids. The variable domain in full, completed from reference TRBV19 and TRBJ1-1, reads DGGITQSPKYLFRKEGQNVTLSCEQNLNHDAMYWYRQDPGQGLRLIYYSQIVNDFQKGDIAEGYSVSREKKESFPLTVTSAQKNPTAFYLCASSIIILDTEAFFGQGTRLTVV.

V usage is TRBV19 and J usage is TRBJ1-1; 9 positions match TRBD1. The germline V gene has CDR1 LNHDA and CDR2 SQIVND (reference sequence). V lost 1 base and J lost 2; bases outside the gene matches: 2. The CDR3 covers 15 residues. The CDR3 loop reads CASSIVTGGNTEAFF. In nucleotides, the CDR3 is TGTGCCAGTAGTATAGTAACAGGGGGCAACACTGAAGCTTTCTTT.

The chain couples TRBV4-3 to TRBJ2-7; tentatively, D is TRBD2 (6 bases). V lost 0 bases to trimming and J lost 3 bases, with 12 bases between them. The CDR3 sequence is 15 residues long. CDR1 and CDR2 from the germline V gene are LGHNA and YSLEER. The CDR3 coding sequence is TGCGCCAGCAGCCAAGACAGGGACTGGAACTACGAGCAGTACTTC. Its protein is CASSQDRDWNYEQYF.

This clone is labeled medium-sized (0.01 to 0.1%). CDR3 DNA: TGTGCCAGCAGTATTTACGAGAACACTGAAGCTTTCTTT. It translates to CASSIYENTEAFF. The V call is TRBV27, the J call TRBJ1-1; D is uncertain. Germline loops: CDR1 MNHEY, CDR2 SMNVEV (reference sequence). The V and J ends lost 5 bases and 1 base respectively, with 8 bases between them. This CDR3 spans 13 amino acids.

The chain links TRBV5-4 to TRBJ2-5; D remains ambiguous. V was cut by 1 base and J by 3 bases, with 4 bases left in between. The length of the CDR3 is 12 residues. Germline V CDR1 and CDR2: SGHNT, YYREEE (reference sequence). This CDR3 reads CASSLNEETQYF. The CDR3, as DNA: TGTGCCAGCAGCTTGAACGAAGAGACCCAGTACTTC. Using reference TRBV5-4 and TRBJ2-5 for the parts outside the CDR3, the full variable domain is ETGVTQSPTHLIKTRGQQVTLRCSSQSGHNTVSWYQQALGQGPQFIFQYYREEENGRGNFPPRFSGLQFPNYSSELNVNALELDDSALYLCASSLNEETQYFGPGTRLLVL.

CDR3 amino acids: CASSFTGLYGYTF. DNA of the CDR3: TGTGCCAGCAGTTTTACAGGTCTCTATGGCTACACCTTC. The rearrangement links TRBV27 to TRBJ1-2; D might be TRBD1 (5 bases). V was pared by 3 bases and J by 4 bases, with 9 bases between. CDR3 size: 13 residues. CDR1 MNHEY and CDR2 SMNVEV come from the germline V gene (reference sequence).

This chain links TRBV27 with TRBJ2-5; no clear D. Trimming stripped 6 bases from V and 5 bases from J, with 10 bases between. CDR3 length: 12 residues. Germline lookup yields CDR1 MNHEY and CDR2 SMNVEV (reference sequence). CDR3 region: CASSSPRETQYF. The CDR3 nucleotides are TGTGCCAGCAGCAGTCCCAGGGAGACCCAGTACTTC.

The DNA of the CDR3 is TGTGCCAGCAGCTTAAACAGGGGGCAGGGGAACACTGAAGCTTTCTTT. Amino acid sequence: CASSLNRGQGNTEAFF. The V and J genes are TRBV13 and TRBJ1-1; 9 positions match TRBD1. The ends lost 2 bases at V and 1 base at J; junction bases unmatched: 5. The germline V gene encodes CDR1 PRHDT and CDR2 FYEKMQ (reference sequence). This CDR3 contains 16 residues.

This clone was seen only once. The chain couples TRBV11-2 to TRBJ2-7; 7 nucleotides line up with TRBD2. Germline loops: CDR1 SGHAT, CDR2 FQNNGV. This CDR3 region has 15 residues. Trimming at V came to 3 bases and at J to 4 bases, leaving 9 bases not matched to a gene. CDR3 region: CASSFGGGGMYEQYF. The CDR3 coding sequence is TGTGCCAGCAGCTTCGGTGGGGGGGGAATGTACGAGCAGTACTTC.

This clone was detected once. V and J are TRBV5-4 and TRBJ2-1; tentatively, D is TRBD1 or TRBD2 (5 bases each). V lost 4 bases and J 5 bases, leaving 10 bases between the germline ends. The CDR3 sequence is 13 residues long. Per the germline V gene, CDR1 is SGHNT and CDR2 is YYREEE (reference sequence). As DNA, the CDR3 is TGTGCCAGCAGCGGGGGAGAAGACAATGAGCAGTTCTTC. Translated, it gives CASSGGEDNEQFF.

The chain carries TRBV13 and TRBJ1-1; D perhaps matches TRBD1 (5 bases). Between the trimmed V and J ends, which lost 2 bases and 3 bases, there was a span of 10 bases. There are 14 residues in the CDR3. Looked up from germline, CDR1 is PRHDT and CDR2 is FYEKMQ (reference sequence). The CDR3 sequence is CASSLLQGDTEAFF. The CDR3 DNA reads as TGTGCCAGCAGCTTACTCCAGGGCGACACTGAAGCTTTCTTT.

This clone was picked up a small number of times. The genes are TRBV7-9 and TRBJ2-7; perhaps TRBD2 as D (6 bases). This CDR3 is 13 amino acids long. Germline-derived CDR1 and CDR2 are SEHNR and FQNEAQ (reference sequence). V was trimmed by 5 bases and J by 7 bases, leaving 15 bases between them. CDR3 DNA: TGTGCCAGCAGCACCGGGACCCGGGGGGAGCAGTACTTC. Translation gives CASSTGTRGEQYF.

Sample share makes this clone medium-sized. The rearrangement joins TRBV19 to TRBJ2-3; D is perhaps TRBD1 (5 bases). Trimming took off 5 bases at V and 1 base at J, with 13 bases between the two ends. The germline V gene has CDR1 LNHDA and CDR2 SQIVND (reference sequence). The CDR3 length is 15 residues. The CDR3 DNA reads TGTGCCAGTAGTCTGACAGAAGTGGGCACAGATACGCAGTATTTT. Translated, it gives CASSLTEVGTDTQYF.

V and J are TRBV29-1 and TRBJ1-1; the D gene is possibly TRBD1 (6 bases). This CDR3 comprises 12 residues. Germline V gene lookup returns CDR1 SQVTM and CDR2 ANQGSEA. V was pared by 7 bases and J by 1 base, with 10 bases between. CDR3 nucleotides: TGCAGCGCCGAGGGGGGGAACACTGAAGCTTTCTTT. Translating gives CSAEGGNTEAFF.

This rearrangement joins TRBV6-6 to TRBJ2-5; D unclear. The J call may be incorrect, as the DNA end agrees better with TRBJ2-7. The germline V gene encodes CDR1 MNHNY and CDR2 SVGAGI (reference sequence). The CDR3 sequence is 15 residues long. The CDR3 is CASSSTRYPQYEQYF. DNA for the CDR3: TGTGCCAGCAGTTCTACTCGCTACCCGCAGTACGAGCAGTACTTC.

This chain joins TRBV6-1 and TRBJ2-7; D gene unclear. This CDR3 contains 18 residues. V was cut by 3 bases and J by 0 bases, with 21 bases left in between. Germline loops: CDR1 MNHNS, CDR2 SASEGT. The DNA for the CDR3 is TGTGCCAGCAGTGACCCTCCCCCGGGTCGCTCGAGCTCCTACGAGCAGTACTTC. This sequence encodes CASSDPPPGRSSSYEQYF.

The J gene is TRBJ2-7, the V gene TRBV5-4, with TRBD2 identical over 13 bases. The CDR3 covers 14 residues. V lost 1 base, J lost 10 bases, and 5 bases stayed unmatched. CDR1 and CDR2 from the germline V gene are SGHNT and YYREEE (reference sequence). CDR3 loop: CASSLTSGGANQYF. As DNA, the CDR3 is TGTGCCAGCAGCTTGACTAGCGGGGGGGCCAATCAGTACTTC.